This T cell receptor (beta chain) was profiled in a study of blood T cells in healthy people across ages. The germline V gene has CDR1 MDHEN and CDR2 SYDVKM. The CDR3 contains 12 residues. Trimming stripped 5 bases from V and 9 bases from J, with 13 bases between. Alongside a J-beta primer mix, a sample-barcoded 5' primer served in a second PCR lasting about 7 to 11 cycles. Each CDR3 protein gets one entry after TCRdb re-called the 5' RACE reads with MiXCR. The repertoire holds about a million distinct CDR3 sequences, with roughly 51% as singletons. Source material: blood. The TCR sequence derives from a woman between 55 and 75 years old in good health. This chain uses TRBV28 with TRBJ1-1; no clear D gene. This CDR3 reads CASSRAQTQAFF. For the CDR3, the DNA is TGTGCCAGCAGTCGAGCACAGACCCAAGCTTTCTTT. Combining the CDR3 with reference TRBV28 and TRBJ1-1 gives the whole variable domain DVKVTQSSRYLVKRTGEKVFLECVQDMDHENMFWYRQDPGLGLRLIYFSYDVKMKEKGDIPEGYSVSREKKERFSLILESASTNQTSMYLCASSRAQTQAFFGQGTRLTVV.